The 24 T cell receptor beta chains presented below share a single source sample, sequenced in a study of shared T cell receptors in the human thymus. Measured with immunoSEQ multiplex PCR; TCRdb has only the in-frame clones, and not every one. The data contain almost 550,000 clones, around 82% of them singletons. This sample was shared with a second study, whose subject was human thymus T cells.

Material for sequencing was thymocytes. All receptors come from a boy under two years old with a congenital heart defect.

This chain links TRBV18 with TRBJ1-2, with TRBD1 matching 11 bases. The CDR3 length is 16 residues. In germline, CDR1 is KGHSH, CDR2 LQKENI. V shed 0 bases, J shed 3 bases, and the junction held 3 bases outside the gene matches. The CDR3 nucleotides read TGTGCCAGCTCACCACCCCGGACAGGGGGCTACTATGGCTACACCTTC. Its translation: CASSPPRTGGYYGYTF.

The rearrangement uses TRBV25-1 and TRBJ2-3; 10 bases line up with TRBD1. In germline, CDR1 is MGHDK, CDR2 SYGVNS. The CDR3 length is 16 residues. The ends lost 4 bases at V and 3 bases at J; junction bases unmatched: 7. CDR3 nucleotides: TGTGCCAGCAGTGCCCGACAGGGGGCGCGGACAGATACGCAGTATTTT. Protein sequence: CASSARQGARTDTQYF.

The CDR3 is CASSFVRQPQHF. The CDR3 coding sequence is TGTGCCAGCAGTTTTGTACGGCAGCCCCAGCATTTT. The chain employs TRBV28 and TRBJ1-5; D gene uncertain. Germline-derived CDR1 and CDR2 are MDHEN and SYDVKM. CDR3 length: 12 residues. The V end lost 3 bases, the J end lost 7 bases, and 7 bases lay between the germline ends.

The chain has TRBV28 and TRBJ2-7, with 8 bases that match TRBD2. With 5 bases clipped from V and 2 bases from J, the junction kept 8 bases outside the gene matches. CDR3 length: 15 amino acids. Per germline, CDR1 MDHEN and CDR2 SYDVKM. The CDR3 DNA follows: TGTGCCAGCAGTATACCCCCGGGGGGGACCTACGAGCAGTACTTC. It specifies CASSIPPGGTYEQYF.

V usage is TRBV4-1 and J usage is TRBJ2-3; D perhaps matches TRBD2 (6 bases). V shed 5 bases and J shed 0 bases, with 15 bases lying between them. The CDR3 totals 16 residues. The germline CDR1 and CDR2 sequences are MGHRA and YSYEKL. The CDR3 protein is CASSTAGKQSTDTQYF. For the CDR3, the DNA is TGCGCCAGCAGCACCGCGGGGAAACAGAGCACAGATACGCAGTATTTT.

The chain couples TRBV13 to TRBJ2-5; maybe TRBD2 (6 bases). Germline V lookup: CDR1 PRHDT, CDR2 FYEKMQ (reference sequence). Trimming took off 0 bases at V and 1 base at J, with 15 bases between the two ends. The CDR3 extends over 17 amino acids. CDR3 protein: CASSLGFGGTLQETQYF. CDR3 nucleotide sequence: TGTGCCAGCAGCTTAGGGTTCGGCGGGACCCTCCAAGAGACCCAGTACTTC.

The chain's CDR3 is CASSLTGTYSGANVLTF. The CDR3 coding sequence is TGTGCCAGCAGCTTGACAGGGACATACTCTGGGGCCAACGTCCTGACTTTC. The gene calls are TRBV5-6 and TRBJ2-6; possible D gene TRBD1, 6 bases. CDR1 and CDR2 (germline): SGHDT, YYEEEE. V was clipped by 1 base and J by 0 bases, with 11 bases between them. The CDR3 has 17 amino acids.

The rearrangement uses TRBV11-2 and TRBJ2-7; TRBD2 is a possible D gene (5 bases). This CDR3 region has 15 residues. The V and J ends lost 3 bases and 0 bases respectively, with 12 bases between them. CDR1 is SGHAT and CDR2 is FQNNGV in the germline V gene. The CDR3 reads CASSFRESSSYEQYF. The CDR3 DNA sequence: TGTGCCAGCAGCTTTAGGGAGTCCTCCTCCTACGAGCAGTACTTC.

The rearrangement joins TRBV30 to TRBJ1-2; D remains unclear. Germline CDR1 and CDR2: GTSNPN and SVGIG (reference sequence). The CDR3 length is 13 residues. V was trimmed by 2 bases and J by 8 bases, leaving 15 bases between them. The CDR3 DNA follows: TGTGCCTGGAGTATGCGGAGAGCCGAAGGCTACACCTTC. Translated: CAWSMRRAEGYTF. Filled out from reference TRBV30 and TRBJ1-2, the complete variable domain reads SQTIHQWPATLVQPVGSPLSLECTVEGTSNPNLYWYRQAAGRGLQLLFYSVGIGQISSEVPQNLSASRPQDRQFILSSKKLLLSDSGFYLCAWSMRRAEGYTFGSGTRLTVV.

V gene TRBV10-2 combines with J gene TRBJ2-7; no reliable D call. CDR1 is WSHSY, CDR2 SAAADI, per germline. Trimming took 4 bases from V and 6 from J, leaving 16 bases between them. There are 14 residues in the CDR3. The DNA of the CDR3 is TGCGCCAGCAGTGCTCCCCCGGCCGGGTGCGAGCAGTACTTC. Protein sequence: CASSAPPAGCEQYF.

The chain couples TRBV19 to TRBJ1-5, with 8 positions matching TRBD1. Per the germline V gene, CDR1 is LNHDA and CDR2 is SQIVND (reference sequence). The junction had 10 bases not matched to a gene; V was cut back by 6 bases and J by 6 bases. The CDR3 extends over 15 amino acids. The CDR3, as DNA: TGTGCCAGTAGCACAGGGGGATTGGCGGTTCAGCCCCAGCATTTT. Its translation: CASSTGGLAVQPQHF.

The chain combines TRBV28 with TRBJ2-1, with TRBD1 as a possible D gene (8 bases). Germline V lookup: CDR1 MDHEN, CDR2 SYDVKM. This CDR3 has 17 residues. V was clipped by 3 bases and J by 6 bases, with 21 bases between them. The chain's CDR3 is CASSLERQGRGFNEQFF. CDR3 nucleotides: TGTGCCAGCAGTTTGGAAAGACAGGGGAGGGGGTTCAATGAGCAGTTCTTC. The full variable domain, completed using reference TRBV28 and TRBJ2-1, is DVKVTQSSRYLVKRTGEKVFLECVQDMDHENMFWYRQDPGLGLRLIYFSYDVKMKEKGDIPEGYSVSREKKERFSLILESASTNQTSMYLCASSLERQGRGFNEQFFGPGTRLTVL.

This chain joins TRBV27 and TRBJ2-3; 7 bases are shared with TRBD2. CDR3 length equals 15 residues. Losses at the gene ends were 3 bases for V and 6 bases for J; bases not matched to a gene: 9. CDR1 and CDR2 (germline): MNHEY, SMNVEV (reference sequence). The CDR3 DNA sequence: TGTGCCAGCAGTTTCAACGGGAGGACTCTCGATACGCAGTATTTT. Protein product: CASSFNGRTLDTQYF.

This sequence joins TRBV29-1 and TRBJ2-7; the match to TRBD2 covers 7 bases. Per germline, CDR1 SQVTM and CDR2 ANQGSEA. Trimming removed 5 bases from V and 3 bases from J; junction bases left unmatched: 4. The CDR3 runs 12 residues. The CDR3 nucleotides are TGCAGCGTTTGGGACTACTTCTACGAGCAGTACTTC. Protein product: CSVWDYFYEQYF.

CDR3 sequence: CASSQEPHPTSGKTLAKNIQYF. In DNA form, the CDR3 reads TGCGCCAGCAGCCAAGAGCCCCACCCGACTAGCGGGAAAACATTAGCCAAAAACATTCAGTACTTC. The chain recombines TRBV4-3 with TRBJ2-4, with TRBD2 identical over 11 bases. CDR3 length: 22 amino acids. CDR1 and CDR2 from the germline V gene are LGHNA and YSLEER. Trimming took 0 bases from V and 0 from J; bases not matched to a gene: 16.

The rearrangement joins TRBV5-6 to TRBJ2-6; no definite D call. Trimming left V 0 bases short and J 0 bases short, with 16 bases between. Germline V CDR1 and CDR2: SGHDT, YYEEEE. This CDR3 region has 19 residues. CDR3 coding DNA: TGTGCCAGCAGCTTGGCCCGCTTCCTCGCGGCCTCTGGGGCCAACGTCCTGACTTTC. Amino acid sequence: CASSLARFLAASGANVLTF.

The V call is TRBV2, the J call TRBJ1-2; possibly TRBD1 for D (6 bases). Germline V CDR1 and CDR2: SNHLY, FYNNEI. The CDR3 sequence is 13 residues long. Trimming cost V 2 bases and J 7 bases, with 11 bases left between them. CDR3 protein: CASSEQGIGGYTF. CDR3 sequence (DNA): TGTGCCAGCAGTGAACAGGGGATCGGTGGCTACACCTTC.

The chain joins TRBV2 to TRBJ1-2, with a weak D call TRBD1 (6 bases). The germline CDR1 and CDR2 sequences are SNHLY and FYNNEI. CDR3 length equals 15 residues. The V end lost 0 bases, the J end lost 6 bases, and 14 bases lay between the germline ends. The CDR3: CASSEAERGGHGYTF. The DNA for the CDR3 is TGTGCCAGCAGTGAAGCGGAGAGGGGGGGACATGGCTACACCTTC.

This clone turned up a few times. The chain recombines TRBV18 with TRBJ2-7; no firm D call. The CDR3 is 13 residues long. Germline lookup yields CDR1 KGHSH and CDR2 LQKENI. Trimming stripped 5 bases from V and 5 bases from J, with 13 bases between. The CDR3 is CASSGDRLDEQYF. The CDR3 nucleotides are TGTGCCAGCTCAGGAGATCGCCTAGACGAGCAGTACTTC.

This chain connects TRBV27 to TRBJ1-4; a possible D gene is TRBD1 (5 bases). CDR1 is MNHEY, CDR2 SMNVEV, per germline (reference sequence). CDR3 length: 13 residues. The V end was cut by 5 bases, the J end by 10 bases, with 14 bases between. CDR3 nucleotides: TGTGCCAGCAGTCTAGACAGTCTCGGAAAACTGTTTTTT. Translating gives CASSLDSLGKLFF.

The chain uses TRBV4-1 and TRBJ2-5; 9 bases are a match to TRBD2. Trimming removed 3 bases from V and 1 base from J; junction bases left unmatched: 9. This CDR3 region has 17 residues. Germline V gene lookup returns CDR1 MGHRA and CDR2 YSYEKL. The CDR3 DNA reads TGCGCCAGCAGCCATCCGACGCGGGGGGGAAGCCAAGAGACCCAGTACTTC. It specifies CASSHPTRGGSQETQYF.

The J gene is TRBJ2-7, the V gene TRBV10-3, with 8 bases matching TRBD1. The V gene's germline CDR1 is ENHRY and CDR2 SYGVKD. This CDR3 comprises 14 residues. V shed 6 bases, J shed 3 bases, and the junction held 7 bases outside the gene matches. Written as DNA, the CDR3 is TGTGCCATCAGGCACGTTGGACAGGGCTACGAGCAGTACTTC. Amino acid sequence: CAIRHVGQGYEQYF.

The J gene is TRBJ2-7, the V gene TRBV21-1; TRBD2 was called by the table and not checked on the DNA. TRBV21-1 corresponds to a pseudogene. The CDR3 consists of 13 residues. CDR3 DNA: TGTGCCACCGGCCCCGGGTGGTCCTACGAGCAGTACTTC. It translates to CATGPGWSYEQYF.

V and J are TRBV5-5 and TRBJ1-1; no clear D. The CDR3 length is 15 residues. The V gene's germline CDR1 is SGHKS and CDR2 YYEKEE (reference sequence). V lost 1 base to trimming and J lost 3 bases, with 13 bases between them. This chain's CDR3 is CASSLPRRQDTEAFF. DNA of the CDR3: TGTGCCAGCAGCTTGCCCAGGCGCCAGGACACTGAAGCTTTCTTT. Full variable domain (remainder filled in from reference TRBV5-5 and TRBJ1-1): DAGVTQSPTHLIKTRGQQVTLRCSPISGHKSVSWYQQVLGQGPQFIFQYYEKEERGRGNFPDRFSARQFPNYSSELNVNALLLGDSALYLCASSLPRRQDTEAFFGQGTRLTVV.